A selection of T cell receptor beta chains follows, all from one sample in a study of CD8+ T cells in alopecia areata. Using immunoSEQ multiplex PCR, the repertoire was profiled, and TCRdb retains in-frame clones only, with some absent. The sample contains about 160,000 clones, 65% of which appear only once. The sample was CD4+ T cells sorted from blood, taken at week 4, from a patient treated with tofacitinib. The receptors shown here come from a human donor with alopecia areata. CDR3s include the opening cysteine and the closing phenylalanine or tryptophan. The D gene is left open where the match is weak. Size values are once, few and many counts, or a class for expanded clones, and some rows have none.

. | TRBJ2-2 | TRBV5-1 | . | CASSLATGRELFF | TGCGCCAGCAGCTTGGCGACCGGCCGGGAGCTGTTTTTT
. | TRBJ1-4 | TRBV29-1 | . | CSVIWKSTNEKLFF | TGCAGCGTTATTTGGAAGTCAACTAATGAAAAACTGTTTTTT
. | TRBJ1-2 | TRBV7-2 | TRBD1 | CASSFGTGANYGYTF | TGTGCCAGCAGCTTTGGGACAGGTGCTAACTATGGCTACACCTTC
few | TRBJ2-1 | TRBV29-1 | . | CSGQLNEQFF | TGCAGCGGACAGCTTAATGAGCAGTTCTTC
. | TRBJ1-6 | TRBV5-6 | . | CASSSPGHLRPLHF | TGTGCCAGCAGCTCCCCGGGCCACCTAAGGCCCCTCCACTTT
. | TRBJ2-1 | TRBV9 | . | CASSIHNEQFF | TGTGCCAGCAGCATCCACAATGAGCAGTTCTTC
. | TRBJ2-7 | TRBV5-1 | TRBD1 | CASSFSMGDSSYEQYF | TGCGCCAGCAGCTTCAGCATGGGGGACAGCTCCTACGAGCAGTACTTC
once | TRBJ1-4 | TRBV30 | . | CAWIGPSDSEKLFF | TGTGCCTGGATTGGACCGAGCGATAGTGAAAAACTGTTTTTT
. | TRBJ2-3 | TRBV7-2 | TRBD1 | CASSATQGARVDTQYF | TGTGCCAGCAGCGCGACACAGGGGGCTAGAGTAGATACGCAGTATTTT
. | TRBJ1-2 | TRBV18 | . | CASSPRGVNYGYTF | TGTGCCAGCTCACCGAGGGGTGTTAACTATGGCTACACCTTC
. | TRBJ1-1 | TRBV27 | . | CASSLSNGPNTEAFF | TGTGCCAGCAGTTTATCGAACGGCCCGAACACTGAAGCTTTCTTT